This record looks at one TCR beta chain sequence and its context. Its antigen remains unknown. cDNA molecules carried unique molecular identifiers, and template switching added a universal primer site. TCRdb re-analysed the 5' RACE reads in MiXCR, keeping a single row per CDR3 protein. The sample shows 410,000 or so distinct CDR3 sequences, less than 20% of them seen only once. The data derive from a study of identical twins. Study-wide results and caveats: Twins showed weaker excess sharing in their beta out-of-frame sequences. Insertions were reduced in abundant cord blood beta clonotypes but not in memory repertoires.

Everyone who gave samples was a healthy Caucasian. Unmatched junction bases numbered 9, after V lost 7 bases and J lost 5 bases. This CDR3 spans 14 amino acids. Germline V gene lookup returns CDR1 SGHRS and CDR2 YFSETQ. The rearrangement joins TRBV5-1 to TRBJ2-1; 7 bases match TRBD2. This clonotype originated in a middle-aged man in good health. Source material: naive T cells sorted from blood. CDR3 bases: TGCGCCAGCGGGGGGGTAGCGCGAGACAATGAGCAGTTCTTC. It is translated as CASGGVARDNEQFF.